The rows below give T cell receptor beta chains drawn from one sample of a study of blood T cell repertoires in COVID-19. The protocol was immunoSEQ multiplex PCR, while the TCRdb copy is restricted to in-frame clones and leaves out a portion. The repertoire includes around 310,000 clones, roughly 90% of them detected once, and approximately 4% sits in the top ten. Sample: peripheral blood. Receptor source: a woman between 45 and 65 years old with active or convalescent COVID-19. CDR3s include the opening cysteine and the closing phenylalanine or tryptophan. A D gene is named only where the DNA matches it firmly. Some rows mark clone size as missing; the rest say once, few, many or name a class of expanded clone.

TRBJ1-5,TRBV18,-,once,CASSPTGSEPQHF,TGTGCCAGCTCACCCACCGGGTCAGAGCCCCAGCATTTT
TRBJ1-2,TRBV7-2,TRBD1,-,CASSEQTGWDYGYTF,TGTGCCAGCAGCGAACAGACAGGGTGGGACTATGGCTACACCTTC
TRBJ2-1,TRBV7-9,TRBD2,-,CASSLGTSGGISYNEQFF,TGTGCCAGCAGCTTAGGGACTAGCGGGGGGATCTCCTACAATGAGCAGTTCTTC
TRBJ1-2,TRBV6-2/TRBV6-3,-,-,CASSYSLGELDGYTF,TGTGCCAGCAGTTACTCGTTGGGAGAACTGGATGGCTACACCTTC
TRBJ1-1,TRBV29-1,-,-,CSARPPSGTEAFF,TGCAGCGCCAGACCCCCATCAGGTACTGAAGCTTTCTTT
TRBJ2-7,TRBV6-2/TRBV6-3,TRBD2,-,CASSSFGGFLGYEQYF,TGTGCCAGCAGCTCGTTCGGGGGGTTCCTGGGATACGAGCAGTACTTC
TRBJ2-1,TRBV3-1/TRBV3-2,TRBD2,-,CASSHLGEGRDHEQFF,TGTGCCAGCAGCCATCTAGGGGAGGGAAGGGATCATGAGCAGTTCTTC
TRBJ2-7,TRBV7-2,TRBD1,-,CASSLGDRDEQYF,TGTGCCAGCAGCTTAGGGGACAGGGACGAGCAGTACTTC
TRBJ2-7,TRBV4-2,-,-,CASSQEKGTRDEQYF,TGTGCCAGCAGCCAAGAAAAAGGGACACGGGACGAGCAGTACTTC
TRBJ1-2,TRBV7-2,-,-,CASSFGLAGAIRGYTF,TGTGCCAGCAGCTTCGGGCTTGCAGGGGCAATTCGGGGCTACACCTTC
TRBJ2-1,TRBV10-3,TRBD2,-,CASAGLAVNEQFF,TGTGCCTCCGCCGGACTAGCGGTTAATGAGCAGTTCTTC
TRBJ2-1,TRBV5-1,TRBD2,-,CASSPGTSGMGEQFF,TGCGCCAGCAGCCCGGGGACTAGCGGGATGGGTGAGCAGTTCTTC
TRBJ2-7,TRBV7-2,-,-,CASSLGRGNSYEQYF,TGTGCCAGCAGCTTAGGACGCGGGAACTCCTACGAGCAGTACTTC
TRBJ1-5,TRBV18,-,-,CASSPREGSNQPQHF,TGTGCCAGCTCACCCCGCGAGGGTAGCAATCAGCCCCAGCATTTT
TRBJ2-1,TRBV18,TRBD2,-,CASSPRTSGSSNEQFF,TGTGCCAGCTCACCACGGACTAGCGGGAGCTCGAATGAGCAGTTCTTC
TRBJ1-2,TRBV2,TRBD1,-,CASSERQGFDYGYTF,TGTGCCAGCAGTGAAAGACAGGGGTTTGACTATGGCTACACCTTC
TRBJ1-5,TRBV2,-,-,CASSEIRAGQPQHF,TGTGCCAGCAGTGAAATCAGGGCCGGTCAGCCCCAGCATTTT
TRBJ2-7,TRBV4-2,-,-,CASSQERGYEQYF,TGTGCCAGCAGCCAAGAACGGGGTTACGAGCAGTACTTC
TRBJ2-6,TRBV19,-,-,CASSIVGGGRSGANVLTF,TGTGCCAGTAGTATAGTGGGGGGGGGCCGCTCTGGGGCCAACGTCCTGACTTTC
TRBJ2-5,TRBV10-3,-,once,CAISGEQETQYF,TGTGCCATCAGTGGAGAGCAAGAGACCCAGTACTTC
TRBJ2-7,TRBV6-6,-,-,CASSYSRGYEQYF,TGTGCCAGCAGTTACTCGCGAGGGTACGAGCAGTACTTC
TRBJ1-1,TRBV2,TRBD1,-,CASSATGGTEAFF,TGTGCCAGCAGTGCAACAGGGGGCACTGAAGCTTTCTTT
TRBJ1-1,TRBV6-6,TRBD1,-,CASSKGQGNTEAFF,TGTGCCAGCAGTAAGGGACAGGGAAATACTGAAGCTTTCTTT
TRBJ1-2,TRBV4-2,-,many,CASSQPSESRYTF,TGTGCCAGCAGCCAACCTTCCGAGAGTCGCTACACCTTC
TRBJ1-1,TRBV6-6,-,-,CASSSLNEGITEAFF,TGTGCCAGCAGTTCCTTGAATGAGGGAATCACTGAAGCTTTCTTT
TRBJ2-2,TRBV23-1,-,-,CASSQSGDMRTGELFF,TGCGCCAGCAGTCAATCGGGGGACATGAGAACCGGGGAGCTGTTTTTT
TRBJ1-2,TRBV15,-,-,CATSTSLGVNYGYTF,TGTGCCACCAGCACTTCCCTAGGGGTTAACTATGGCTACACCTTC
TRBJ2-7,TRBV15,TRBD1,-,CATSRGTGVSYEQYF,TGTGCCACCAGCAGAGGGACAGGGGTTTCCTACGAGCAGTACTTC
TRBJ2-1,TRBV19,-,few,CASSIGRAVDEQFF,TGTGCCAGTAGTATAGGCAGGGCGGTGGATGAGCAGTTCTTC
TRBJ2-7,TRBV4-3,-,-,CASSQDRFASSHEQYF,TGCGCCAGCAGCCAAGATCGGTTTGCTAGTTCTCACGAGCAGTACTTC
TRBJ1-1,TRBV29-1,-,-,CSVWAQGMGNTEAFF,TGCAGCGTTTGGGCCCAGGGGATGGGAAACACTGAAGCTTTCTTT
TRBJ1-2,TRBV18,TRBD1,-,CASSPGTGGDYGYTF,TGTGCCAGCTCACCAGGGACAGGGGGCGACTATGGCTACACCTTC
TRBJ1-6,TRBV30,TRBD1,-,CAWSATGDSLSPLHF,TGTGCCTGGAGTGCCACAGGGGATTCGTTGTCACCCCTCCACTTT
TRBJ1-1,TRBV7-6,TRBD1,-,CASSLRDSDTEAFF,TGTGCCAGCAGCCTCCGGGACAGCGACACTGAAGCTTTCTTT
TRBJ2-7,TRBV4-2,-,-,CASSQGQEIFYEQYF,TGTGCCAGCAGCCAGGGACAAGAAATTTTCTACGAGCAGTACTTC
TRBJ1-1,TRBV6-5,TRBD1,-,CASSYDRGNSEAFF,TGTGCCAGCAGTTACGACAGGGGTAACTCTGAAGCTTTCTTT
TRBJ1-3,TRBV10-3,TRBD1,once,CAISGLGQGSGNTIYF,TGTGCCATCAGTGGCCTGGGACAGGGCTCTGGAAACACCATATATTTT
TRBJ2-1,TRBV20-1,-,-,CSASSDTYNEQFF,TGCAGTGCTAGTAGTGACACGTACAATGAGCAGTTCTTC
TRBJ1-5,TRBV28,-,-,CASSSEGSGVWPQHF,TGTGCCAGCAGTTCGGAGGGTAGTGGTGTCTGGCCCCAGCATTTT
TRBJ2-7,TRBV7-2,TRBD1,-,CASSLRTGGSYEQYF,TGTGCCAGCAGCCTACGGACAGGGGGCTCCTACGAGCAGTACTTC
TRBJ1-6,TRBV5-1,TRBD1,-,CASSSGQAANSPLHF,TGCGCCAGCAGCTCCGGACAGGCCGCCAATTCACCCCTCCACTTT
TRBJ2-1,TRBV7-3,TRBD2,once,CASSWSGGAAYNEQFF,TGTGCCAGCAGCTGGAGCGGGGGGGCAGCCTACAATGAGCAGTTCTTC
TRBJ2-7,TRBV6-2/TRBV6-3,-,-,CASSYSTAGGAYEQYF,TGTGCCAGCAGTTACTCGACGGCAGGCGGGGCCTACGAGCAGTACTTC
TRBJ2-2,TRBV7-8,-,-,CASSSGWGQDPTGELFF,TGTGCCAGCAGCTCAGGCTGGGGGCAAGATCCCACCGGGGAGCTGTTTTTT
TRBJ1-3,TRBV10-3,TRBD1,-,CAISVGPDRAPGNTIYF,TGTGCCATCAGTGTAGGGCCGGACAGGGCCCCTGGAAACACCATATATTTT
TRBJ1-3,TRBV28,-,-,CASSFLSRGVSGNTIYF,TGTGCCAGCAGTTTCCTGTCGCGAGGTGTATCTGGAAACACCATATATTTT
TRBJ2-3,TRBV20-1,-,-,CSASVAASTDTQYF,TGCAGTGCTAGTGTGGCCGCTAGCACAGATACGCAGTATTTT
TRBJ2-2,TRBV4-1,TRBD2,-,CASSQGFGLAGGRWTGELFF,TGCGCCAGCAGCCAAGGTTTCGGACTAGCGGGGGGGAGGTGGACCGGGGAGCTGTTTTTT
TRBJ2-3,TRBV18,TRBD2,-,CASSPRAGADTQYF,TGTGCCAGCTCACCACGAGCGGGAGCAGATACGCAGTATTTT
TRBJ1-2,TRBV7-9,TRBD1,-,CASSSTQGQAVF,TGTGCCAGCAGCTCAACACAGGGACAGGCAGTCTTC
TRBJ2-2,TRBV19,TRBD2,-,CASTQAGVSTGELFF,TGTGCCAGTACTCAAGCGGGAGTCTCCACCGGGGAGCTGTTTTTT
TRBJ1-6,TRBV19,-,-,CASSEWNSPLHF,TGTGCCAGTAGTGAGTGGAATTCACCCCTCCACTTT
TRBJ2-1,TRBV18,TRBD2,-,CASSQTSGGDNEQFF,TGTGCCAGCTCACAGACTAGCGGGGGTGACAATGAGCAGTTCTTC
TRBJ1-5,TRBV6-6,TRBD1,-,CASSPGTGGRRNQPQHF,TGTGCCAGCAGTCCCGGGACAGGGGGACGCCGCAATCAGCCCCAGCATTTT
TRBJ2-1,TRBV6-5,-,-,CASSPRGRSNSQFF,TGTGCCAGCAGTCCGAGGGGGAGAAGCAATTCGCAGTTCTTC
TRBJ2-5,TRBV6-6,TRBD1,-,CASTDRGTQYF,TGTGCCAGCACCGACAGGGGGACCCAGTACTTC
TRBJ1-3,TRBV6-2/TRBV6-3,-,-,CASSYGGGLYSGNTIYF,TGTGCCAGCAGTTACGGCGGAGGGTTGTATTCTGGAAACACCATATATTTT
TRBJ1-5,TRBV19,TRBD1,-,CASSILPPGTGESITRGNQPQHF,TGTGCCAGTAGTATCCTACCTCCCGGGACAGGGGAGAGCATTACGCGGGGCAATCAGCCCCAGCATTTT